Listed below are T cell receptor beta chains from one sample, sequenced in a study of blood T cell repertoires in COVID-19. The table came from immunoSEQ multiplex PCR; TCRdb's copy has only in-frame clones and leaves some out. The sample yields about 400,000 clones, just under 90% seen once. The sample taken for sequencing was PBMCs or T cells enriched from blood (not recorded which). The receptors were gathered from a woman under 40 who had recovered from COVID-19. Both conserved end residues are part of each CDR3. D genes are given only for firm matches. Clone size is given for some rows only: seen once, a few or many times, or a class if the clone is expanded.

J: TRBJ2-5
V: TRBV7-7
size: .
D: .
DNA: TGTGCTAGCAGCTTAGAACAGTCCGGTGGGACCCAGTACTTC
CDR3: CASSLEQSGGTQYF

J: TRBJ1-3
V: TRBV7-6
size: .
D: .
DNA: TGTGCCAGCAGCTTGGCTCACTGGAGCTCTGGAAACACCATATATTTT
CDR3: CASSLAHWSSGNTIYF

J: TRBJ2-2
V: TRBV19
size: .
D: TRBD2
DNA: TGTGCCAGTAGTATATTAGCGGGTCTGAACACCGGGGAGCTGTTTTTT
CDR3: CASSILAGLNTGELFF

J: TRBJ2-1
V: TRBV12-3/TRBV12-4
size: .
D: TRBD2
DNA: TGTGCCAGCACCGGGGGGTCCAATGAGCAGTTCTTC
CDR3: CASTGGSNEQFF

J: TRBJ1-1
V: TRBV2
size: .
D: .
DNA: TGTGCCAGCGGGGCTTTGAGCACTGAAGCTTTCTTT
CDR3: CASGALSTEAFF

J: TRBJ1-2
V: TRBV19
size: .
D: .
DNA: TGTGCCAGTAGTATCAGGGGAGTAGGCTATGGCTACACCTTC
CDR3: CASSIRGVGYGYTF

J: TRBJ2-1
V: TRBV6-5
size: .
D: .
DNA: TGTGCCAGCACCTTGGACAGCTCCTACAATGAGCAGTTCTTC
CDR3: CASTLDSSYNEQFF

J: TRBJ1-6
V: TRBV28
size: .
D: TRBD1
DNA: TGTGCCAGCAGTTTGTACCAGGGGGCTGGAAATTCACCCCTCCACTTT
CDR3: CASSLYQGAGNSPLHF

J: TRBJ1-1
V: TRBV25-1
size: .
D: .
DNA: TGTGCCAGCAGCAGGGGATTGAGCACTGAAGCTTTCTTT
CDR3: CASSRGLSTEAFF

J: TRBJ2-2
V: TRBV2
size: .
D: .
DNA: TGTGCCAGCAGTGAATTCGGGAACACCGGGGAGCTGTTTTTT
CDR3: CASSEFGNTGELFF

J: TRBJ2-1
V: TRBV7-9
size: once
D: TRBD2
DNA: TGTGCCAGCAGCTTTAGCGGGAGGGCCCTCTCCTACAATGAGCAGTTCTTC
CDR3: CASSFSGRALSYNEQFF

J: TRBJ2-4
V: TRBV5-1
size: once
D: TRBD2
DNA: TGCGCCAGCAGCTCCCCTTGGGAGGGGAGGAACATTCAGTACTTC
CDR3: CASSSPWEGRNIQYF

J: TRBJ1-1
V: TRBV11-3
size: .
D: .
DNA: TGTGCCAGCAGCTTAGGAAGGGGAAGCACTGAAGCTTTCTTT
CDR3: CASSLGRGSTEAFF

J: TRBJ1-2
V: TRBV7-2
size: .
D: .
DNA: TGTGCCAGCAGCTACGACCCAGGGCTCGACTATGGCTACACCTTC
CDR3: CASSYDPGLDYGYTF

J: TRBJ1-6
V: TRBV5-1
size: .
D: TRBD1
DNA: TGCGCCAGCAGCCGGGGGACAGGGGGCGGGAATTCACCCCTCCACTTT
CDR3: CASSRGTGGGNSPLHF

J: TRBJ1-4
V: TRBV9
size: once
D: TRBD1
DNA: TGTGCCAGCAGCCCTGAGGACAGGGAAAAACTGTTTTTT
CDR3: CASSPEDREKLFF

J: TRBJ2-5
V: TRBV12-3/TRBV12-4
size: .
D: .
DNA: TGTGCCAGCCGCTGGGCAGACGAAGAGACCCAGTACTTC
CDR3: CASRWADEETQYF

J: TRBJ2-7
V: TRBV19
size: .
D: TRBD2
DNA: TGTGCCAGTAGCCTGACTAGCGGGAAGGGCTACGAGCAGTACTTC
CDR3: CASSLTSGKGYEQYF

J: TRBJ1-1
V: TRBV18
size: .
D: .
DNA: TGTGCCAGCTCACCACGGGAGGGAACGAACACTGAAGCTTTCTTT
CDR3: CASSPREGTNTEAFF

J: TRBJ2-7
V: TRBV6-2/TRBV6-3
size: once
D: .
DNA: TGTGCCAGCAGCCTCCAGGGGCCATCCTACGAGCAGTACTTC
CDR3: CASSLQGPSYEQYF

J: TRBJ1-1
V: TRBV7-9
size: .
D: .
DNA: TGTGCCAGCAACCAAAAAGAAACAACTTTCTTT
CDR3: CASNQKETTFF

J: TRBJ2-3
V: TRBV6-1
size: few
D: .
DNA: TGTGCCAGCAGTGAATTCGGAGATACGCAGTATTTT
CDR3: CASSEFGDTQYF

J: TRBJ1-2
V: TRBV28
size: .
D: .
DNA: TGTGCCAGCAGTTCGGGGCAGGGAGGCTATGGCTACACCTTC
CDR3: CASSSGQGGYGYTF

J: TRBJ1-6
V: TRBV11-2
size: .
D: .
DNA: TGTGCCAGCAGCTTGAGACTGGACTATAATTCACCCCTCCACTTT
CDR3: CASSLRLDYNSPLHF

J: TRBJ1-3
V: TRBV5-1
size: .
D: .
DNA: TGCGCCAGCAGCATTTCGACAGCGGGGCCTGGAAACACCATATATTTT
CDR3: CASSISTAGPGNTIYF

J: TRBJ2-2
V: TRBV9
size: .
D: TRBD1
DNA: TGTGCCAGCAGCGTAGATTCCGGGGACAGGAGGTTCACCGGGGAGCTGTTTTTT
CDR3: CASSVDSGDRRFTGELFF

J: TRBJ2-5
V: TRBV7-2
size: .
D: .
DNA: TGTGCCAGCAGCCCTAATGCATCCCCCGAGACCCAGTACTTC
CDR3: CASSPNASPETQYF